The rows below give T cell receptor beta chains drawn from one sample of a study of T cell repertoires in cytomegalovirus infection. A single record per CDR3 protein comes from TCRdb applying MiXCR to the reads. Of roughly 300,000 distinct CDR3 sequences listed, approximately 9.5% were seen once; the top ten hold around 4.1%. Sample: PBMCs. These receptors were obtained from a human donor in good health (CMV status not recorded). Some clones in this sample may be carry-over from other donors' samples. Each CDR3 is given with its conserved first and last residue. Size values are once, few and many counts, or a class for expanded clones, and some rows have none.

CDR3 | V | size | length | J
CSARGTGGPPWEQYF | TRBV20-1 | few | 15 | TRBJ2-7
CSARDRAYGYTF | TRBV20-1 | NA | 12 | TRBJ1-2
CASSRDKRTYEQYF | TRBV11-2 | NA | 14 | TRBJ2-7
CASSQDLGTQKFGYTF | TRBV4-3 | few | 16 | TRBJ1-2
CASSSLQTSYGYTF | TRBV11-2 | few | 14 | TRBJ1-2
CASSPQGGGGKTQYF | TRBV7-2 | many | 15 | TRBJ2-5
CAIRASGGTYEQYF | TRBV10-3 | many | 14 | TRBJ2-7
CASSQVTATNEKLFF | TRBV4-1 | few | 15 | TRBJ1-4
CASRGTGAYEQYF | TRBV7-2 | many | 13 | TRBJ2-7
CASSFPGDQPQHF | TRBV7-9 | many | 13 | TRBJ1-5
CASRYRVNQPQHF | TRBV12-3/TRBV12-4 | many | 13 | TRBJ1-5
CASSMGLAGAIYADTQYF | TRBV19 | NA | 18 | TRBJ2-3
CASRGRGRAPDTQYF | TRBV6-1 | few | 15 | TRBJ2-3
CASSFGQSSSYGYTF | TRBV7-9 | medium-sized | 15 | TRBJ1-2
CASRTLGLTGENEQFF | TRBV5-6 | few | 16 | TRBJ2-1
CASSLRGGQGRPQYF | TRBV7-2 | few | 15 | TRBJ2-5
CASSLVKRAGANVLTF | TRBV28 | NA | 16 | TRBJ2-6
CAISDQSGRASGEAYEQYF | TRBV10-3 | NA | 19 | TRBJ2-7
CASSWDSDQGQPQHF | TRBV28 | many | 15 | TRBJ1-5
CASSPEARAGELFF | TRBV2 | few | 14 | TRBJ2-2
CASRGLAGGRQFF | TRBV6-1 | NA | 13 | TRBJ2-1
CASSPTPRLAGGHNEQFF | TRBV6-5 | many | 18 | TRBJ2-1
CATSRGGAQGSEQFF | TRBV15 | few | 15 | TRBJ2-1
CASSFQGIFGEAFF | TRBV28 | few | 14 | TRBJ1-1
CASSSSVGSGELFF | TRBV7-3 | NA | 14 | TRBJ2-2
CASSGGASGAANTGELFF | TRBV6-1 | few | 18 | TRBJ2-2
CASGAVPNTEAFF | TRBV2 | few | 13 | TRBJ1-1
CASSLGQGYSGNTIYF | TRBV5-4 | many | 16 | TRBJ1-3
CASSPRGRGETGELFF | TRBV19 | NA | 16 | TRBJ2-2
CASSRRQGSENEQFF | TRBV6-5 | NA | 15 | TRBJ2-1
CASSDSLWNTEAFF | TRBV19 | NA | 14 | TRBJ1-1
CSAPSGAVDTQYF | TRBV20-1 | NA | 13 | TRBJ2-3